The clone carrying this T cell receptor beta chain was seen many times. The record originates from a study of Graves' ophthalmopathy and Graves' hyperthyroidism. This CDR3 region has 15 residues. After removal of 5 bases from V and 7 bases from J, the junction contained 8 bases not matched to a gene. Germline V gives CDR1 SGHTA, CDR2 FQGTGA. As the template, RNA transcripts were used to amplify TCR beta CDR3 regions. An initial RT-PCR round employing HTBI primers preceded a second-round multiplex PCR. TCRdb fed the multiplex PCR reads into MiXCR, producing one record per CDR3 protein. There are 350,000 to 400,000 distinct CDR3 sequences in the sample; just over 15% occur only once, and 7% lies in the top ten.

Sequenced sample: peripheral blood. This TCR was recovered from a woman in her late teens or twenties with stable Graves' hyperthyroidism. The chain uses TRBV7-3 and TRBJ1-6; 7 bases align to TRBD1. The CDR3 region is CASSLGQVRNSPLHF. In DNA form, the CDR3 reads TGTGCCAGCAGCCTTGGACAGGTTCGGAATTCACCCCTCCACTTT.